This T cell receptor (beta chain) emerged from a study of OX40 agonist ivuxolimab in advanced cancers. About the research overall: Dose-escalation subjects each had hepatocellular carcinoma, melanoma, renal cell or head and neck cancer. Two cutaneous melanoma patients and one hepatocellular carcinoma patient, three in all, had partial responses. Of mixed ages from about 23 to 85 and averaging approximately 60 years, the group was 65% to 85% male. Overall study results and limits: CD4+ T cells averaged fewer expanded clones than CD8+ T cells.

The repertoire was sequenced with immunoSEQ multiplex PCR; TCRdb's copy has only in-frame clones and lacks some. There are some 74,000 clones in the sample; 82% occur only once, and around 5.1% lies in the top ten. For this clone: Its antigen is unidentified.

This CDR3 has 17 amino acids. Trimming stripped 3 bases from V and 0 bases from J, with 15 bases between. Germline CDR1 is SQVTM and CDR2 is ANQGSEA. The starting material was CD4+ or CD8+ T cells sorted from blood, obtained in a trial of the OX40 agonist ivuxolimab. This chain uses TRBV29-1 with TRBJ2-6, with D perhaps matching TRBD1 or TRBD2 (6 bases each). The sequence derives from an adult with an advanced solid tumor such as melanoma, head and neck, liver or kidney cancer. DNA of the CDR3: TGCAGCGTTGAGTCTGGGGGGCCCTACTCTGGGGCCAACGTCCTGACTTTC. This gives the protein CSVESGGPYSGANVLTF.